The 18 T cell receptor beta chains presented below share a single source sample, sequenced in a study of T cell responses to AZD1222 COVID-19 vaccine. Profiling relied on immunoSEQ multiplex PCR, and the TCRdb table lists in-frame clones only, not all of them. This table has more than 100,000 clones, around 89% appearing once. The sample here was peripheral blood, taken on day 0 of AZD1222 vaccination. The receptors derive from an adult in good health.

V is TRBV7-9 and J is TRBJ1-2; D ambiguous. This CDR3 comprises 12 residues. The V gene lost 3 bases and the J gene lost 7 bases, with 9 bases spanning the gap. Germline V gene lookup returns CDR1 SEHNR and CDR2 FQNEAQ (reference sequence). CDR3: CASSLKDGGYTF. The CDR3 region has the DNA TGTGCCAGCAGCTTGAAGGATGGTGGCTACACCTTC.

The chain uses TRBV19 and TRBJ2-5; D perhaps matches TRBD2 (6 bases). V was cut by 6 bases and J by 1 base, with 9 bases left in between. The CDR3 runs to 13 residues. Germline assignment: CDR1 LNHDA and CDR2 SQIVND (reference sequence). CDR3 DNA: TGTGCCAGTAGGATTAGCGGCCAAGAGACCCAGTACTTC. Translated, it gives CASRISGQETQYF.

The rearrangement links TRBV27 to TRBJ1-5, with D uncertain. Trimming cost V 5 bases and J 5 bases, with 7 bases left between them. CDR3 length equals 12 residues. Germline V CDR1 and CDR2: MNHEY, SMNVEV (reference sequence). As DNA, the CDR3 is TGTGCCAGCAGTCCCCTTGATCAGCCCCAGCATTTT. Its protein product is CASSPLDQPQHF.

V is TRBV5-4 and J is TRBJ2-5; a possible D gene is TRBD1 (6 bases). V shed 3 bases and J shed 4 bases, with 16 bases lying between them. This CDR3 is 15 amino acids long. Germline CDR1 SGHNT, CDR2 YYREEE (reference sequence). CDR3 protein: CASSSGQPEGETQYF. CDR3 bases: TGTGCCAGCAGCTCCGGACAGCCCGAGGGAGAGACCCAGTACTTC.

The gene calls are TRBV7-2 and TRBJ2-3; the D is unclear. Trimming took off 2 bases at V and 6 bases at J, with 15 bases between the two ends. The CDR3 is made up of 15 amino acids. The germline V gene has CDR1 SGHTA and CDR2 FQGNSA. CDR3 DNA: TGTGCCAGCAGCTTAAATCAAGCGAGGTCGGATACGCAGTATTTT. It codes for CASSLNQARSDTQYF.

V usage is TRBV6-5 and J usage is TRBJ2-3, with a possible D match to TRBD1 (5 bases). CDR1 is MNHEY, CDR2 SVGAGI, per germline. This CDR3 has 14 amino acids. With 7 bases removed from V and 0 bases from J, the gap between germline ends came to 11 bases. The CDR3 nucleotides are TGTGCCAGCATTCCGCAGGGAAGCACAGATACGCAGTATTTT. Protein product: CASIPQGSTDTQYF.

V usage is TRBV28 and J usage is TRBJ2-1; 12 bases align to TRBD2. The CDR3 extends over 14 amino acids. Germline lookup yields CDR1 MDHEN and CDR2 SYDVKM. Trimming took 8 bases from V and 6 from J; bases not matched to a gene: 5. CDR3 in DNA: TGTGCCAGCTTATCTAGCGGGGGGGCCAATGAGCAGTTCTTC. It specifies CASLSSGGANEQFF.

V gene TRBV4-3 combines with J gene TRBJ1-1, with 9 bases identical to TRBD1. Germline V lookup: CDR1 LGHNA, CDR2 YSLEER. Losses at the gene ends were 2 bases for V and 1 base for J; bases not matched to a gene: 5. The CDR3 runs to 16 residues. The CDR3 reads CASSQSPGQGNTEAFF. The CDR3 bases are TGCGCCAGCAGCCAATCACCGGGACAGGGGAACACTGAAGCTTTCTTT.

The chain has TRBV7-2 and TRBJ1-1, with D tentatively TRBD1 (5 bases). This CDR3 contains 13 residues. The germline V gene has CDR1 SGHTA and CDR2 FQGNSA. Trimming left V 1 base short and J 7 bases short, with 10 bases between. CDR3 DNA sequence: TGTGCCAGCAGCTTAGAGTCAGGGAGTGAAGCTTTCTTT. Translation: CASSLESGSEAFF.

The chain has TRBV4-2 and TRBJ1-4; a possible D gene is TRBD1 (6 bases). V lost 5 bases and J lost 4, with 11 bases in between. The CDR3 consists of 14 residues. The germline gives CDR1 LGHNA, CDR2 YNFKEQ. CDR3 nucleotide sequence: TGTGCCAGCAGCGACACAGGGCTTAATGAAAAACTGTTTTTT. It codes for CASSDTGLNEKLFF.

The V and J genes are TRBV6-5 and TRBJ1-6; no definite D call. V was trimmed by 6 bases and J by 8 bases, leaving 11 bases between them. CDR1 and CDR2 (germline): MNHEY, SVGAGI. The CDR3 has 13 amino acids. Written as DNA, the CDR3 is TGTGCCAGCAGGGAGGGTGGAGATTCACCCCTCCACTTT. It specifies CASREGGDSPLHF.

Written as DNA, the CDR3 is TGTGCCAGCAGTTACCCGACTAGCGGGGGGCGGTCTGAGCAGTTCTTC. Protein product: CASSYPTSGGRSEQFF. V usage is TRBV6-2 or TRBV6-3 and J usage is TRBJ2-1; 13 positions match TRBD2. Trimming cost V 2 bases and J 9 bases; bases outside gene matches: 7. The germline V gene encodes CDR1 MNHEY and CDR2 SVGEGT. The CDR3 runs 16 residues.

The chain uses TRBV4-1 and TRBJ2-7, with D possibly being TRBD2 (6 bases). V was pared by 3 bases and J by 4 bases, with 13 bases between. Germline loops: CDR1 MGHRA, CDR2 YSYEKL. The CDR3 extends over 14 amino acids. The CDR3 DNA reads as TGCGCCAGCAGCCAGTCGGACGGGACTTACGAGCAGTACTTC. Its protein is CASSQSDGTYEQYF.

The chain is built from TRBV27 and TRBJ1-1, with D unclear. Deletions cut 4 bases from V and 0 bases from J, with 3 bases between. The CDR3 length is 12 residues. Looked up from germline, CDR1 is MNHEY and CDR2 is SMNVEV (reference sequence). The DNA of the CDR3 is TGTGCCAGCAGTTCAGTGAACACTGAAGCTTTCTTT. Translation: CASSSVNTEAFF.

The V gene is TRBV7-9, the J gene TRBJ1-1; D unclear. The CDR3 loop spans 13 amino acids. V was shortened by 4 bases and J by 4 bases, with 10 bases between the two germline ends. CDR1 is SEHNR, CDR2 FQNEAQ, per germline (reference sequence). DNA for the CDR3: TGTGCCAGCAGCTCCAGTGAGGTCACTGAAGCTTTCTTT. Residues: CASSSSEVTEAFF. Full variable domain (outside the CDR3, taken from reference TRBV7-9 and TRBJ1-1): DTGVSQNPRHKITKRGQNVTFRCDPISEHNRLYWYRQTLGQGPEFLTYFQNEAQLEKSRLLSDRFSAERPKGSFSTLEIQRTEQGDSAMYLCASSSSEVTEAFFGQGTRLTVV.

The CDR3 is CASSPSPWEQYF. The CDR3 nucleotides are TGTGCCAGCAGTCCTTCCCCTTGGGAGCAGTACTTC. The rearrangement uses TRBV12-3 or TRBV12-4 and TRBJ2-7; D gene ambiguous. Deletions cut 5 bases from V and 7 bases from J, with 12 bases between. CDR3 length: 12 residues.

The V gene is TRBV27, the J gene TRBJ1-2; a possible D gene is TRBD1 (6 bases). CDR1 and CDR2 (germline): MNHEY, SMNVEV (reference sequence). Trimming left V 6 bases short and J 4 bases short, with 12 bases between. The length of the CDR3 is 13 residues. The CDR3 loop is CASSERGGYGYTF. Written as DNA, the CDR3 is TGTGCCAGCAGCGAGAGGGGGGGCTATGGCTACACCTTC.

DNA of the CDR3: TGTGCCAGCAGCGTAGGGGTGCTCACTAACTATGGCTACACCTTC. Protein: CASSVGVLTNYGYTF. The rearrangement uses TRBV9 and TRBJ1-2; D ambiguous. The germline V and J ends were trimmed by 0 bases and 0 bases, with 9 bases remaining between them. CDR1 and CDR2 from the germline V gene are SGDLS and YYNGEE. The CDR3 runs 15 residues.